This T cell receptor beta chain was sequenced for a study of T cell responses to AZD1222 COVID-19 vaccine. General study findings and limits: A reported finding is that nearly half of spike-specific TCRs target unmutated variant regions. There were mostly white British donors and more females than males, and clonal diversity was possibly underestimated. Repertoire collection took place solely once the T cell response had peaked.

Measured with immunoSEQ multiplex PCR; TCRdb has only the in-frame clones, and not every one. The data hold around 120,000 clones, with roughly 87% observed a single time. The table lists this clone with a count of one. Its antigen remains unidentified. Germline V gene lookup returns CDR1 LNHNV and CDR2 YYDKDF (reference sequence). Trimming left V 0 bases short and J 1 base short, with 6 bases between. The CDR3 runs 14 residues. This specimen consisted of peripheral blood, obtained on day 0 of AZD1222 vaccination. V gene TRBV15 combines with J gene TRBJ1-1; no clear D. The receptor comes from an adult in good health. This chain's CDR3 is CATSRDQGNTEAFF. CDR3 coding DNA: TGTGCCACCAGCAGAGATCAAGGGAACACTGAAGCTTTCTTT.